Following are 9 T cell receptor beta chains from one sample sequenced in a study of cytomegalovirus exposure and HLA in healthy donors. PCR amplification relied on 60 Vbeta primers (plus 13 Jbeta primers). The table came from immunoSEQ multiplex PCR; TCRdb's copy has only in-frame clones and leaves some out. The top ten hold approximately 4.3% of the sample, which has about 140,000 clones, roughly 65% seen once. Sequencing used PBMCs. Every receptor here comes from a man in his fifties or sixties in good health and CMV-seronegative.

This clone was counted between two and nine times. The chain has TRBV6-5 and TRBJ2-1; 10 bases match TRBD2. CDR1 is MNHEY, CDR2 SVGAGI, per germline. The CDR3 spans 15 residues. V was pared by 7 bases and J by 6 bases, with 9 bases of the junction left unmatched. The CDR3 DNA reads TGTGCCAGCACCATAGGACTAGCGGCTTCCAATGAGCAGTTCTTC. It codes for CASTIGLAASNEQFF.

The chain uses TRBV6-1 and TRBJ1-2; TRBD1 might be the D (6 bases). CDR3 length equals 13 residues. Trimming left V 10 bases short and J 5 bases short, with 17 bases between. Germline V gene sequence: CDR1 MNHNS, CDR2 SASEGT. This CDR3 reads CATSVRGEYGYTF. The DNA of the CDR3 is TGTGCCACTTCAGTCAGGGGTGAATATGGCTACACCTTC.

V and J are TRBV5-1 and TRBJ2-5, with D possibly being TRBD1 (6 bases). Germline assignment: CDR1 SGHRS and CDR2 YFSETQ. This CDR3 spans 15 amino acids. V was pared by 0 bases and J by 4 bases, with 13 bases between. CDR3 DNA: TGCGCCAGCAGCTTGGCCACAGGGCCCGGAGAGACCCAGTACTTC. It codes for CASSLATGPGETQYF.

The chain uses TRBV27 and TRBJ2-7; no definite D call. The germline V gene has CDR1 MNHEY and CDR2 SMNVEV (reference sequence). Trimming shortened V by 5 bases and J by 3 bases, and 5 bases separated the two germline ends. The CDR3 has 11 amino acids. CDR3 DNA: TGTGCCAGCAGTAATCTCTACGAGCAGTACTTC. Translated, it gives CASSNLYEQYF.

The chain has TRBV6-5 and TRBJ2-7; D possibly corresponds to TRBD1 (5 bases). CDR1 and CDR2 from the germline V gene are MNHEY and SVGAGI. The CDR3 spans 12 residues. Trimming removed 0 bases from V and 6 bases from J, with 6 bases in between. Written as DNA, the CDR3 is TGTGCCAGCAGTTACTCAAGGGGCGAGCAGTACTTC. Amino acid sequence: CASSYSRGEQYF.

V gene TRBV7-8 combines with J gene TRBJ2-5; D uncertain. The V end was cut by 1 base, the J end by 1 base, with 7 bases between. The CDR3 is 14 residues long. From germline, CDR1 is SGHVS and CDR2 FQNEAQ. The CDR3 coding sequence is TGTGCCAGCAGCTTAGGTGGCATCCAAGAGACCCAGTACTTC. It codes for CASSLGGIQETQYF.

This clone was seen more than once but under ten times. The chain combines TRBV4-1 with TRBJ1-1; a possible D gene is TRBD1 (6 bases). The CDR3 runs 14 residues. The V end lost 4 bases, the J end lost 3 bases, and 12 bases lay between the germline ends. Germline CDR1 reads MGHRA; CDR2 reads YSYEKL. The CDR3 here is CASSPGQSYTEAFF. In DNA form, the CDR3 reads TGCGCCAGCAGCCCAGGACAGAGCTACACTGAAGCTTTCTTT.

This clone was observed once. V is TRBV10-1 and J is TRBJ2-2; 10 positions agree with TRBD1. Germline-derived CDR1 and CDR2 are WNHNN and SYGVQD (reference sequence). V shed 9 bases and J 7 bases; nucleotides not matched to a gene: 8. There are 14 residues in the CDR3. CDR3 coding DNA: TGCGCCAGTGGGGACAGGGGTTCGGTCGGGGAGCTGTTTTTT. Its protein is CASGDRGSVGELFF.

This chain links TRBV6-5 with TRBJ2-7, with TRBD1 matching 12 bases. In germline, CDR1 is MNHEY, CDR2 SVGAGI. The CDR3 has 16 residues. V was pared by 0 bases and J by 4 bases, with 4 bases of the junction left unmatched. This chain's CDR3 is CASSYSGQGAGYEQYF. The CDR3 DNA reads as TGTGCCAGCAGTTACTCGGGACAGGGGGCGGGTTACGAGCAGTACTTC.